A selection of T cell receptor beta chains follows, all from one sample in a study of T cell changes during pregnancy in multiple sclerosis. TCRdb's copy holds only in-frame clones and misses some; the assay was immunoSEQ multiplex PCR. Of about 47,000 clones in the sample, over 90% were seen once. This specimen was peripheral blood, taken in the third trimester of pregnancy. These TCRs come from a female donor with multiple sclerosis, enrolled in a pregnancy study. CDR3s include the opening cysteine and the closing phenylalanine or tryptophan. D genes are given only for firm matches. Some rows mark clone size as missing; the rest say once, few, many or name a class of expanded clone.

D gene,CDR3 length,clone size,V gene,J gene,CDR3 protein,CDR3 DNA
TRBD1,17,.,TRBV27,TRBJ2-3,CASSPPGTVRHTDTQYF,TGTGCCAGCAGTCCCCCGGGGACAGTTCGACACACAGATACGCAGTATTTT
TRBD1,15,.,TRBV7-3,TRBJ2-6,CASSLQGAGANVLTF,TGTGCCAGCAGCCTACAGGGGGCTGGGGCCAACGTCCTGACTTTC
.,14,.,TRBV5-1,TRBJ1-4,CASSLAGVNEKLFF,TGCGCCAGCAGCTTGGCAGGGGTAAATGAAAAACTGTTTTTT
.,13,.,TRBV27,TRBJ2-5,CASSPPPYRTQYF,TGTGCCAGCAGTCCCCCCCCCTACCGGACCCAGTACTTC
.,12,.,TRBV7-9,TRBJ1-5,CASSRNNQPQHF,TGTGCCAGCAGCCGTAACAATCAGCCCCAGCATTTT
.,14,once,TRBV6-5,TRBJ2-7,CASSYSGAETEQYF,TGTGCCAGCAGTTACTCGGGGGCGGAGACCGAGCAGTACTTC
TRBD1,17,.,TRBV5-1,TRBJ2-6,CASSLGGTGGRANVLTF,TGCGCCAGCAGCTTGGGAGGGACAGGGGGAAGGGCCAACGTCCTGACTTTC
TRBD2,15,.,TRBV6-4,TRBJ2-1,CASSETSGSYNEQFF,TGTGCCAGCAGTGAGACTAGCGGCTCCTACAATGAGCAGTTCTTC
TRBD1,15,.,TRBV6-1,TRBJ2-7,CASTRGGGGSYEQYF,TGTGCCAGCACCCGAGGGGGCGGCGGGTCCTACGAGCAGTACTTC
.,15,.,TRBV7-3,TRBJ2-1,CASSLSESPYNEQFF,TGTGCCAGCAGCTTATCCGAGTCCCCCTACAATGAGCAGTTCTTC
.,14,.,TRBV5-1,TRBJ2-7,CASARLSGHYEQYF,TGCGCCAGCGCCCGACTATCTGGGCACTACGAGCAGTACTTC
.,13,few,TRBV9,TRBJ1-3,CASSVGQGNTIYF,TGTGCCAGCAGCGTAGGACAGGGAAACACCATATATTTT
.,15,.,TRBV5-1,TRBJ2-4,CASSLWPVGENIQYF,TGCGCCAGCAGCTTGTGGCCAGTGGGCGAAAACATTCAGTACTTC
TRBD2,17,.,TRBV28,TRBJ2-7,CASSTNHRTSGTYEQYF,TGTGCCAGCAGTACAAACCATAGGACTAGCGGAACCTACGAGCAGTACTTC
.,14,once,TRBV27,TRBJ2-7,CASSFGGYSYEQYF,TGTGCCAGCAGCTTTGGGGGCTACTCCTACGAGCAGTACTTC
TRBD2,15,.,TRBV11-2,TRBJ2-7,CASSLDPGGWYEQYF,TGTGCCAGCAGCTTAGATCCGGGGGGGTGGTACGAGCAGTACTTC
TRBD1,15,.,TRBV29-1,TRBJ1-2,CSVVTGQFKGYGYTF,TGCAGCGTTGTGACAGGGCAATTTAAGGGCTATGGCTACACCTTC
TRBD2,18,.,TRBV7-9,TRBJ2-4,CASSTSMGLAGNKNIQYF,TGTGCCAGCAGCACATCGATGGGACTAGCGGGAAATAAAAACATTCAGTACTTC
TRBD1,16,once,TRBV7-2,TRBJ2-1,CASSLGGTGGRNEQFF,TGTGCCAGCAGCTTAGGGGGGACAGGGGGCAGGAATGAGCAGTTCTTC
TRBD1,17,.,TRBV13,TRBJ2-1,CASSLYRGDRPYNEQFF,TGTGCCAGCAGCTTATATAGGGGGGACAGGCCTTACAATGAGCAGTTCTTC
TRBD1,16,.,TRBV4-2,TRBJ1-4,CASSPGQGDRNEKLFF,TGTGCCAGCAGCCCGGGACAGGGAGATAGGAATGAAAAACTGTTTTTT
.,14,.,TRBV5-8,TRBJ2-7,CASSPRPGGYEQYF,TGTGCCAGCAGCCCCAGACCGGGTGGCTACGAGCAGTACTTC
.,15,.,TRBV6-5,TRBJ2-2,CASSYVPRNTGELFF,TGTGCCAGCAGTTACGTCCCTCGGAACACCGGGGAGCTGTTTTTT
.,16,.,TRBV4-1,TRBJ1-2,CASSQDQAEALLSYTF,TGCGCCAGCAGCCAAGATCAGGCGGAGGCACTCCTAAGCTACACCTTC
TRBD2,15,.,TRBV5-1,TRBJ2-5,CASSVGTISSETQYF,TGCGCCAGCAGCGTCGGGACTATAAGCTCGGAGACCCAGTACTTC
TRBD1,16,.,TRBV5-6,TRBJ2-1,CASSFTGVAAYNEQFF,TGTGCCAGCAGCTTCACAGGGGTCGCTGCCTACAATGAGCAGTTCTTC
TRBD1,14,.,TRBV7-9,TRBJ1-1,CASREDRGLTEAFF,TGTGCCAGCAGGGAAGACAGGGGGCTCACTGAAGCTTTCTTT
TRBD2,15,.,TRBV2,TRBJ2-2,CASSDGGRAAGELFF,TGTGCCAGCAGTGACGGCGGGAGGGCCGCCGGGGAGCTGTTTTTT
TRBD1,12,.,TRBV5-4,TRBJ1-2,CASRGQGHGYTF,TGTGCCAGCAGGGGACAGGGTCATGGCTACACCTTC
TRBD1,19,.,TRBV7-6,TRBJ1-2,CASSQFRVGQGLSLYGYTF,TGTGCCAGCAGCCAGTTCAGGGTGGGACAGGGTTTATCCCTCTATGGCTACACCTTC
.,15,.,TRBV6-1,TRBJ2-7,CASSEKGASSYEQYF,TGTGCCAGCAGTGAAAAAGGGGCGAGCTCCTACGAGCAGTACTTC
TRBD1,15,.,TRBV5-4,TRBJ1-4,CASSAGTGHYEKLFF,TGTGCCAGCAGTGCCGGGACAGGTCATTATGAAAAACTGTTTTTT
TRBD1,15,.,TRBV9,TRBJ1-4,CASSVETGGNEKLFF,TGTGCCAGCAGCGTAGAGACAGGGGGTAATGAAAAACTGTTTTTT
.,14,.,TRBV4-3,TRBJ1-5,CASSQETRGQPQHF,TGCGCCAGCAGCCAAGAGACCCGGGGTCAGCCCCAGCATTTT
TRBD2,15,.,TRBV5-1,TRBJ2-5,CASSRGSSGGETQYF,TGCGCCAGCAGCCGCGGGTCTAGCGGGGGTGAGACCCAGTACTTC
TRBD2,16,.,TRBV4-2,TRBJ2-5,CASSQEEPSGTETQYF,TGTGCCAGCAGCCAAGAGGAGCCTAGCGGGACGGAGACCCAGTACTTC
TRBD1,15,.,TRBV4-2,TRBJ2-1,CASSQPDRGVNEQFF,TGTGCCAGCAGCCAACCAGACAGGGGGGTCAATGAGCAGTTCTTC
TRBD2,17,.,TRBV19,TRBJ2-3,CASRGTSGRKISDTQYF,TGTGCCAGTAGAGGGACTAGCGGGAGGAAAATATCAGATACGCAGTATTTT
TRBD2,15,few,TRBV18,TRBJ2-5,CASSTGLAGTETQYF,TGTGCCAGCTCAACGGGACTAGCGGGAACGGAGACCCAGTACTTC
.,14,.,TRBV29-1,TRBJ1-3,CSVVEAGGGNTIYF,TGCAGCGTTGTGGAGGCAGGCGGTGGAAACACCATATATTTT
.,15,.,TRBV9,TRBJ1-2,CASSVVPGPDYGYTF,TGTGCCAGCAGCGTAGTACCAGGGCCGGACTATGGCTACACCTTC
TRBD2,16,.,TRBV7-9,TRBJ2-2,CASTIPGLAPAGELFF,TGTGCCAGCACCATACCGGGACTAGCCCCTGCCGGGGAGCTGTTTTTT